This TCR beta chain was profiled in a study of vaccination effects on CD4 cells after COVID-19. ViraFEST assay sequencing came after antigen-specific CD4+ T cells were expanded with viral peptide pools. Once cultured for approximately ten days, the cells underwent separation to obtain CD4+ T cells. Vaccine recipients, nucleocapsid antibody negative, had no prior SARS-CoV-2 infection. This clone came up a few times. Its cognate antigen is unknown. Profiled with immunoSEQ multiplex PCR; TCRdb holds only in-frame clones, not every one. Of roughly 63,000 clones in the sample, roughly 80% are singletons; the top ten hold 9% to 15%. V gave up 6 bases and J gave up 4 bases; unmatched junction bases: 5. The CDR3 has 12 amino acids. CDR1 is SQVTM, CDR2 ANQGSEA, per germline.

The sequence was collected from a human donor who received a COVID-19 vaccine. V and J are TRBV29-1 and TRBJ1-2, with 7 bases matching TRBD1. The sequenced sample was CD4+ T cells from PBMCs cultured with SARS-CoV-2 spike peptides, obtained before COVID-19 vaccination. CDR3 bases: TGCAGCGTCACAGGGGATCTCTATGGCTACACCTTC. Its translation: CSVTGDLYGYTF.